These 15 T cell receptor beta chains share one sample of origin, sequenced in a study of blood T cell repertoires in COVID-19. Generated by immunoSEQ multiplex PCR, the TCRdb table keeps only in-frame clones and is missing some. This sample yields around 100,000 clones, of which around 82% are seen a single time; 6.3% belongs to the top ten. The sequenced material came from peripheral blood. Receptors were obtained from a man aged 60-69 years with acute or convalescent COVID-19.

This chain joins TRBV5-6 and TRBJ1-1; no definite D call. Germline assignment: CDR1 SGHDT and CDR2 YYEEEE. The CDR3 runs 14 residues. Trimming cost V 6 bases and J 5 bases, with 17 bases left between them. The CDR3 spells CASTSGWNETEAFF. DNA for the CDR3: TGTGCCAGCACCTCCGGGTGGAATGAGACTGAAGCTTTCTTT.

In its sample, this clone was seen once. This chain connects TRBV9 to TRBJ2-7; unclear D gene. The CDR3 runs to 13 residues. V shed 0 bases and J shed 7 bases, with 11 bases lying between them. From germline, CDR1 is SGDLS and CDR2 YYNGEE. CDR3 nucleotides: TGTGCCAGCAGCGTAGCGTCCGCCAGGGAGCAGTACTTC. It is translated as CASSVASAREQYF.

CDR3 sequence reads: CASSYAGDRVGGEKLFF. The CDR3 nucleotides read TGTGCCAGCAGCTACGCTGGAGACAGGGTAGGAGGTGAAAAACTGTTTTTT. The chain carries TRBV11-2 and TRBJ1-4; 7 bases agree with TRBD1. Germline CDR1 SGHAT, CDR2 FQNNGV. The CDR3 is made up of 17 amino acids. Trimming removed 4 bases from V and 7 bases from J; junction bases left unmatched: 15.

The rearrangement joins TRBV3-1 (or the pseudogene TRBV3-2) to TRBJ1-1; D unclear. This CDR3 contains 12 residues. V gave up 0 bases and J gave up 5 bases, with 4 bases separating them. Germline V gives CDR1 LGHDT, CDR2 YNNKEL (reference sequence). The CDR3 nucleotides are TGTGCCAGCAGCCAAGACAGAACTGAAGCTTTCTTT. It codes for CASSQDRTEAFF.

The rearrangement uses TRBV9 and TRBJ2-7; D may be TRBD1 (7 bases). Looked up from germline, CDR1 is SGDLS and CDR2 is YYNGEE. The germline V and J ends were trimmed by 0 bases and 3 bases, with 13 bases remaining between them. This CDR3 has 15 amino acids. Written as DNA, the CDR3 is TGTGCCAGCAGCGTAGGGGGGGACAGCATCTACGAGCAGTACTTC. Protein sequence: CASSVGGDSIYEQYF.

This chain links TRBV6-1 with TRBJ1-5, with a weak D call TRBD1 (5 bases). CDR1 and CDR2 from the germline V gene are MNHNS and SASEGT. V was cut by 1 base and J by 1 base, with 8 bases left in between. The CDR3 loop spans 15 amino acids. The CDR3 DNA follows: TGTGCCAGCAGTGAAGTCACAGGAAGCAATCAGCCCCAGCATTTT. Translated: CASSEVTGSNQPQHF.

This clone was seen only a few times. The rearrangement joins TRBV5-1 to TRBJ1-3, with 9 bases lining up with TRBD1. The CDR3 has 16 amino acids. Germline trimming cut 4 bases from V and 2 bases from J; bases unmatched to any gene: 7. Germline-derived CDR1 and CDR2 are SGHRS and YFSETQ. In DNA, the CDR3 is TGCGCCAGCAGCCCCCCACAGGGGGCAGCTGGAAACACCATATATTTT. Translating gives CASSPPQGAAGNTIYF. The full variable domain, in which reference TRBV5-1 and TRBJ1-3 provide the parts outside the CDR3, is KAGVTQTPRYLIKTRGQQVTLSCSPISGHRSVSWYQQTPGQGLQFLFEYFSETQRNKGNFPGRFSGRQFSNSRSEMNVSTLELGDSALYLCASSPPQGAAGNTIYFGEGSWLTVV.

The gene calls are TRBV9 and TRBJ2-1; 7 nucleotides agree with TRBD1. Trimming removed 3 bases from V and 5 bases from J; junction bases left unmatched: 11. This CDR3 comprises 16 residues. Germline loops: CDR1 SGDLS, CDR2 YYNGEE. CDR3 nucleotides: TGTGCCAGCAGCGAAGGGGGCGCCCTTGGCCACAATGAGCAGTTCTTC. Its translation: CASSEGGALGHNEQFF.

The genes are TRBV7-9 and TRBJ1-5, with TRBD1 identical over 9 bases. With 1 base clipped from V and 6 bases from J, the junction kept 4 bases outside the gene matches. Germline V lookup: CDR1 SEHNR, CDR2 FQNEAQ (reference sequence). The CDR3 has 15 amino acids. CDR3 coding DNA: TGTGCCAGCAGCTTAGGGACAGGGGATGCTCAGCCCCAGCATTTT. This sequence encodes CASSLGTGDAQPQHF.

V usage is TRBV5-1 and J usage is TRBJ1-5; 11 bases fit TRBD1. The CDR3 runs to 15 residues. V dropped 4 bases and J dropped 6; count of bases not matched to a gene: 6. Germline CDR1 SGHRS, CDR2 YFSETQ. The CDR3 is CASSEGQGVAQPQHF. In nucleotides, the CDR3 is TGCGCCAGCAGCGAGGGACAGGGGGTTGCTCAGCCCCAGCATTTT.

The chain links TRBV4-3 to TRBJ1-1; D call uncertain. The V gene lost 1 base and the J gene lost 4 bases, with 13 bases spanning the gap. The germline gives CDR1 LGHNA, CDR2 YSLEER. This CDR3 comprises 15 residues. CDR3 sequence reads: CASSQGYGEVTEAFF. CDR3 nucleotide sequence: TGCGCCAGCAGCCAAGGATACGGGGAAGTCACTGAAGCTTTCTTT.

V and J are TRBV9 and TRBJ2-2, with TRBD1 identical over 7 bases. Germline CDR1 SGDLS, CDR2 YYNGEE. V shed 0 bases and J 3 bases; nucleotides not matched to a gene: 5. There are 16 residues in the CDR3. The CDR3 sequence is CASSVAQGLDTGELFF. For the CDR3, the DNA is TGTGCCAGCAGCGTAGCACAGGGGCTAGACACCGGGGAGCTGTTTTTT.

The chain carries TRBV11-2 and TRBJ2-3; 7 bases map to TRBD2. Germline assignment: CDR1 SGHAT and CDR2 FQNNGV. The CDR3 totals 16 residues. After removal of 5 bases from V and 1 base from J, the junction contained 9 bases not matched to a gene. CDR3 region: CASSPWGGVGTDTQYF. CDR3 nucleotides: TGTGCCAGCAGCCCGTGGGGGGGAGTGGGCACAGATACGCAGTATTTT.

CDR3 sequence (DNA): TGTGCCAGCAGCCGCAATCAGTTCTACGAGCAGTACTTC. Translation gives CASSRNQFYEQYF. The gene calls are TRBV3-1 (or the pseudogene TRBV3-2) and TRBJ2-7; D is uncertain. V lost 4 bases and J 3 bases, leaving 10 bases between the germline ends. Germline CDR1 LGHDT, CDR2 YNNKEL (reference sequence). There are 13 residues in the CDR3.

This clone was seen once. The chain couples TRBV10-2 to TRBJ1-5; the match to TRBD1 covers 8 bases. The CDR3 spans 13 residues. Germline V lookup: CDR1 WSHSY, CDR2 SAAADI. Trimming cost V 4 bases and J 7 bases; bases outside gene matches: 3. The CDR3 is CASSGDRGQPQHF. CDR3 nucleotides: TGCGCCAGCAGTGGTGACAGGGGACAGCCCCAGCATTTT.